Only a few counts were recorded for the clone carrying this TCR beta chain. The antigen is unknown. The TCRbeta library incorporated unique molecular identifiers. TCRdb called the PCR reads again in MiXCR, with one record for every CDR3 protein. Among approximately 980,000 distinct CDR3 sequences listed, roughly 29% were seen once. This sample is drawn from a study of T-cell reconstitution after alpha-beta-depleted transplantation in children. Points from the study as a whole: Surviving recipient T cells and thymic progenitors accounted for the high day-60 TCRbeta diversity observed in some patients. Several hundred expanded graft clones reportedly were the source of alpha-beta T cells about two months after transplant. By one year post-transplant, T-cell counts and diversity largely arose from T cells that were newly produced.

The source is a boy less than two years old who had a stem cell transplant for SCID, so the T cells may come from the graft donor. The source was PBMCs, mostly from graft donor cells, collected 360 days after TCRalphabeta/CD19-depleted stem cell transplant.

The CDR3 loop reads CASSFTQSSYEQYF. The CDR3 DNA follows: TGTGCCAGCAGTTTCACTCAGAGCTCCTACGAGCAGTACTTC. This chain connects TRBV12-3 or TRBV12-4 to TRBJ2-7; unclear D gene. CDR3 length equals 14 residues. The V gene lost 3 bases and the J gene lost 0 bases, with 9 bases spanning the gap.